What follows is one T cell receptor (beta chain) and its context. The conserved phenylalanine or tryptophan normally closing the CDR3 is absent here, so this likely arose from a read error. The limits of the CDR3 on the DNA are not certain, so only TCRdb's listed CDR3 is given. TCRdb re-derived calls from the PCR reads in MiXCR, one entry per CDR3 protein. The sample lists 20,000 to 25,000 distinct CDR3 sequences; around 37% were seen once. The entry originates in a study of tumor-infiltrating lymphocytes in oesophageal squamous cell carcinoma. In germline, CDR1 is SEHNR, CDR2 FQNEAQ (reference sequence). The CDR3 is 15 amino acids long, termini counted.

V gene TRBV7-9 combines with J gene TRBJ2-7; the table gives TRBD2 as D, unverified against the DNA. The sequence was collected from a female donor with esophageal squamous cell carcinoma. Specimen: esophageal tumor tissue. The CDR3 spells CASSLGGNSPLHFGN.